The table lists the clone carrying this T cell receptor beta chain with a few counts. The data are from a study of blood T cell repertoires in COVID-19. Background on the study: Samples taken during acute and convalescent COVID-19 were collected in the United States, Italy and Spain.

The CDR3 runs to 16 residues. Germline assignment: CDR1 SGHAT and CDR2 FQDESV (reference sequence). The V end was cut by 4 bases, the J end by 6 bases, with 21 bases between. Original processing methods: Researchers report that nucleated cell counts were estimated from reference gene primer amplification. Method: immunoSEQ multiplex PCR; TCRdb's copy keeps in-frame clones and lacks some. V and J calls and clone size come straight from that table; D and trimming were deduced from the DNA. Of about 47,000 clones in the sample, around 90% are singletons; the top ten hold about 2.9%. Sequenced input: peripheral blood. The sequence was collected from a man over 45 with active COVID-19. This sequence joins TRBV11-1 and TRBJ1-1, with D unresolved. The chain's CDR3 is CASSWRSGWEFAEAFF. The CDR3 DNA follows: TGTGCCAGCAGCTGGCGTTCAGGTTGGGAGTTCGCTGAAGCTTTCTTT.